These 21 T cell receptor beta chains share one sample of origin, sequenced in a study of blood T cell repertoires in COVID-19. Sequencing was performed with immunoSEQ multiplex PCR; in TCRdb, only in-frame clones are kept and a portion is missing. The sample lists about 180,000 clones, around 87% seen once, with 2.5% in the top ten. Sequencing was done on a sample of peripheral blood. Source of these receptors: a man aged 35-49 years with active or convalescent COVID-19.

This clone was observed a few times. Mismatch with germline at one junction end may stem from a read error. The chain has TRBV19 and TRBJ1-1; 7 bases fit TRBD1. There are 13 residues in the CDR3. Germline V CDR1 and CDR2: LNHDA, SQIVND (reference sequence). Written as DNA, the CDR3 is TGTGCCAGTAGTCCAAACCGAGGGACAGAGAGGGCCTTT. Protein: CASSPNRGTERAF.

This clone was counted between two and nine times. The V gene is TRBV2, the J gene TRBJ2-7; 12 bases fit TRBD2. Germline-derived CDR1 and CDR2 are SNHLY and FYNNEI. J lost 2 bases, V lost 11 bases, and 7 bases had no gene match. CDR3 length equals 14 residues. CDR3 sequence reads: CASQTSGGTYEQYF. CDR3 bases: TGTGCCTCACAGACTAGCGGGGGAACCTACGAGCAGTACTTC. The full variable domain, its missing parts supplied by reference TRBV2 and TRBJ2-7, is EPEVTQTPSHQVTQMGQEVILRCVPISNHLYFYWYRQILGQKVEFLVSFYNNEISEKSEIFDDQFSVERPDGSNFTLKIRSTKLEDSAMYFCASQTSGGTYEQYFGPGTRLTVT.

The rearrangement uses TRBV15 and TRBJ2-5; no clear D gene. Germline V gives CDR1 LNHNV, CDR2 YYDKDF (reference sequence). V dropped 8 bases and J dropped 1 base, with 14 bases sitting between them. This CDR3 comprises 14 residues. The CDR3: CATQPRRVQETQYF. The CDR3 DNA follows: TGTGCCACCCAACCCCGCCGGGTCCAAGAGACCCAGTACTTC.

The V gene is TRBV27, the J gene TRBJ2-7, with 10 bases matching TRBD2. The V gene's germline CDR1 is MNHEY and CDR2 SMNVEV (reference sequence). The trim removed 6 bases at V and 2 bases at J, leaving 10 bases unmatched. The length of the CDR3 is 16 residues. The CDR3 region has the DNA TGTGCCAGCAGCAAGGAGCGGGGGGGCTCAGCCTACGAGCAGTACTTC. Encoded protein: CASSKERGGSAYEQYF.

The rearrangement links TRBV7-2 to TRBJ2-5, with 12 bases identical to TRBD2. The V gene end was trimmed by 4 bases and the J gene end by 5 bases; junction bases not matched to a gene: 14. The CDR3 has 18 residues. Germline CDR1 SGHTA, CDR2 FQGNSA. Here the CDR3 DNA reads TGTGCCAGCAGCTCCAGACTAGCGGGGGCATCTACGGGGGAGACCCAGTACTTC. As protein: CASSSRLAGASTGETQYF.

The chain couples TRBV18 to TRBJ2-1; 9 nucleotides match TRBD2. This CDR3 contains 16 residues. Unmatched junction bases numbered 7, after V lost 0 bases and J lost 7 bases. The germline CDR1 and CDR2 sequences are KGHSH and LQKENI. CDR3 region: CASSPPSAGGGNEQFF. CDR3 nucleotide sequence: TGTGCCAGCTCACCACCGTCAGCGGGGGGCGGTAATGAGCAGTTCTTC.

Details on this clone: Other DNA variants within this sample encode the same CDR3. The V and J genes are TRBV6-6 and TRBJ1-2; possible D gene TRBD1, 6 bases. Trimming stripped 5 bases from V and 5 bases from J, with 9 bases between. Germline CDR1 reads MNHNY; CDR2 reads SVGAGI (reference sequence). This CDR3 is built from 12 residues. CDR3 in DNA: TGTGCCAGCAGTCGGACAGATTATGGCTACACCTTC. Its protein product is CASSRTDYGYTF.

The CDR3 here is CASSGATDTQYF. DNA of the CDR3: TGTGCCAGCAGCGGAGCCACAGATACGCAGTATTTT. This chain joins TRBV9 and TRBJ2-3; the D is unclear. Germline V CDR1 and CDR2: SGDLS, YYNGEE. The CDR3 consists of 12 residues. V lost 3 bases and J 2 bases, leaving 4 bases between the germline ends.

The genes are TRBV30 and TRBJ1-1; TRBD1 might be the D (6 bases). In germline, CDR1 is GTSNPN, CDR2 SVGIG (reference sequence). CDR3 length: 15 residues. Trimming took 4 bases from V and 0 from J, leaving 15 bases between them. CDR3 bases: TGTGCCTGGACGGACAGCAGGTCGATGAACACTGAAGCTTTCTTT. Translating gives CAWTDSRSMNTEAFF.

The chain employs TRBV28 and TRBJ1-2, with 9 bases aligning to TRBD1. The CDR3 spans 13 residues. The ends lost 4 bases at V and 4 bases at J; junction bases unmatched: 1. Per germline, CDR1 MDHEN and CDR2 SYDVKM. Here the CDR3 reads CASSWGQGYGYTF. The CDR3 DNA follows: TGTGCCAGCAGTTGGGGACAGGGCTATGGCTACACCTTC.

DNA for the CDR3: TGTGCCAGCAGCCATACTAGCGGGTACACCGGGGAGCTGTTTTTT. Its translation is CASSHTSGYTGELFF. The chain links TRBV5-6 to TRBJ2-2; 9 nucleotides match TRBD2. Germline assignment: CDR1 SGHDT and CDR2 YYEEEE. V was pared by 4 bases and J by 3 bases, with 4 bases of the junction left unmatched. The length of the CDR3 is 15 residues.

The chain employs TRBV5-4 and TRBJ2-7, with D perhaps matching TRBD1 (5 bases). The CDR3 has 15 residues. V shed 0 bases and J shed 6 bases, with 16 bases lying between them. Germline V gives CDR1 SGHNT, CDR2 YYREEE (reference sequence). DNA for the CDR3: TGTGCCAGCAGCTTGGCCACAAGCAGGGCCTCCGAGCAGTACTTC. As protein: CASSLATSRASEQYF.

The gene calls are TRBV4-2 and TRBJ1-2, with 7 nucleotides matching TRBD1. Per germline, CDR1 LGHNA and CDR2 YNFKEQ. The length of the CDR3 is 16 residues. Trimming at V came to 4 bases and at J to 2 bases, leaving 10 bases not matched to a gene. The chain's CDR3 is CASSLGSRGPNYGYTF. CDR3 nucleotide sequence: TGTGCCAGCAGCCTTGGTAGTAGGGGGCCCAACTATGGCTACACCTTC.

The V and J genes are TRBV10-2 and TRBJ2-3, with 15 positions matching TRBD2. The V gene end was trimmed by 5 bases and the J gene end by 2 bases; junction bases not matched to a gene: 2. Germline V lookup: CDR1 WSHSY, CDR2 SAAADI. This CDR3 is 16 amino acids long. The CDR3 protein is CASSRTSGGATDTQYF. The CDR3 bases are TGCGCCAGCAGTCGGACTAGCGGGGGGGCCACAGATACGCAGTATTTT.

For the CDR3, the DNA is TGTGCCAGTAGTATAGAAGCGGGGGGCTTCTACGAGCAGTACTTC. It yields the protein CASSIEAGGFYEQYF. J is TRBJ2-7 and V is TRBV19; 9 nucleotides agree with TRBD2. The CDR3 contains 15 residues. With 0 bases clipped from V and 3 bases from J, the junction kept 3 bases outside the gene matches. Germline CDR1 LNHDA, CDR2 SQIVND (reference sequence).

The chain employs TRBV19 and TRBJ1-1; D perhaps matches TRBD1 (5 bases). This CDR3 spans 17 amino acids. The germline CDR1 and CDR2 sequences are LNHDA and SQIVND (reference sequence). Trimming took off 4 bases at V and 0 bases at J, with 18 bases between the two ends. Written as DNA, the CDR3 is TGTGCCAGTAGTACCCCAGGGTGGCGGGGGATGAACACTGAAGCTTTCTTT. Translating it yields CASSTPGWRGMNTEAFF. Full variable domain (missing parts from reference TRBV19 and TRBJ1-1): DGGITQSPKYLFRKEGQNVTLSCEQNLNHDAMYWYRQDPGQGLRLIYYSQIVNDFQKGDIAEGYSVSREKKESFPLTVTSAQKNPTAFYLCASSTPGWRGMNTEAFFGQGTRLTVV.

The CDR3 loop reads CASSWDRGVDTGELFF. CDR3 nucleotides: TGTGCCAGCAGCTGGGACAGGGGGGTTGACACCGGGGAGCTGTTTTTT. J is TRBJ2-2 and V is TRBV28; 11 bases fit TRBD1. V shed 6 bases and J 3 bases; nucleotides not matched to a gene: 6. The CDR3 totals 16 residues. Germline V gene sequence: CDR1 MDHEN, CDR2 SYDVKM.

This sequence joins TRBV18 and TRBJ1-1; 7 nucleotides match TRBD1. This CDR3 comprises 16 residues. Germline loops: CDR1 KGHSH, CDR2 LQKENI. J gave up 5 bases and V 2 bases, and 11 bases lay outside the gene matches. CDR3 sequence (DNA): TGTGCCAGCTCACCAAAGGGGGCGGCGTGGGGAACTGAAGCTTTCTTT. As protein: CASSPKGAAWGTEAFF.

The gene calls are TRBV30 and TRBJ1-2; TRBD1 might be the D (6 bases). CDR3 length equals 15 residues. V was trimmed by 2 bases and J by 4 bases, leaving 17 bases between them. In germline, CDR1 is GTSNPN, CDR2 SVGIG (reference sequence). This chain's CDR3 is CAWSPTLQGFYGYTF. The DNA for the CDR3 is TGTGCCTGGAGTCCCACCTTACAGGGATTCTATGGCTACACCTTC.

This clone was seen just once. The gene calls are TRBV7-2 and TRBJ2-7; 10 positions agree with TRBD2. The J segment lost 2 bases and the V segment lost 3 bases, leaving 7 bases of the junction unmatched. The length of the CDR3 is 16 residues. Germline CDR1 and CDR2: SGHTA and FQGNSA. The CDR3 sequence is CASSLDGLADPYEQYF. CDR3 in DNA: TGTGCCAGCAGCTTGGACGGACTAGCGGACCCCTACGAGCAGTACTTC.

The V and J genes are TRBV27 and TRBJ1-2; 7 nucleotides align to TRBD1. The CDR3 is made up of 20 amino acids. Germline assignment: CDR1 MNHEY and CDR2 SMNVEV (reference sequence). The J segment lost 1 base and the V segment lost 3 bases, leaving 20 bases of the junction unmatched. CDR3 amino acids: CASSLTGPTYSHYYNYGYTF. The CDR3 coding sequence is TGTGCCAGCAGTTTGACAGGGCCTACCTATTCGCACTACTATAACTATGGCTACACCTTC.